The 26 T cell receptor beta chains below come from one sample, sequenced in a study of control samples from healthy donors and cancer patients. TCRdb's table, derived via immunoSEQ multiplex PCR, lists solely in-frame clones and lacks some. Of almost 90,000 clones listed, approximately 86% are singletons. The sequenced material came from blood. The receptor set was obtained from a man younger than 40 in good health.

The chain recombines TRBV5-6 with TRBJ1-3; D gene uncertain. Germline assignment: CDR1 SGHDT and CDR2 YYEEEE. This CDR3 spans 12 amino acids. Trimming took 7 bases from V and 4 from J, leaving 9 bases between them. The CDR3 DNA reads as TGTGCCAGCGGCATACAGGGAAACACCATATATTTT. This sequence encodes CASGIQGNTIYF.

This sequence joins TRBV5-6 and TRBJ1-4; no firm D call. CDR3 length: 14 residues. The germline gives CDR1 SGHDT, CDR2 YYEEEE. Trimming left V 0 bases short and J 10 bases short, with 13 bases between. In DNA, the CDR3 is TGTGCCAGCAGCTTGGCCTTGGAGGCTGGAAAACTGTTTTTT. Its protein is CASSLALEAGKLFF.

This chain connects TRBV6-5 to TRBJ2-5; 12 nucleotides match TRBD2. The germline gives CDR1 MNHEY, CDR2 SVGAGI. The CDR3 runs 14 residues. The ends lost 9 bases at V and 6 bases at J; junction bases unmatched: 8. The CDR3 region has the DNA TGTGCCAGTCAGACTAGCGGGGGACCTCAGACCCAGTACTTC. It specifies CASQTSGGPQTQYF.

The chain uses TRBV29-1 and TRBJ2-3, with 10 nucleotides matching TRBD2. Germline CDR1 reads SQVTM; CDR2 reads ANQGSEA. Trimming at V came to 3 bases and at J to 5 bases, leaving 5 bases not matched to a gene. CDR3 length: 14 residues. The CDR3 loop reads CSVDSAGGQDTQYF. The CDR3 DNA follows: TGCAGCGTTGACTCAGCGGGGGGGCAAGATACGCAGTATTTT.

CDR3 nucleotides: TGTGCCAGCAGCACCAGCGGCTCCTACAATGAGCAGTTCTTC. It translates to CASSTSGSYNEQFF. V is TRBV21-1 and J is TRBJ2-1; the table calls TRBD2, which could not be checked here. TRBV21-1 is designated a pseudogene. CDR3 length: 14 amino acids.

The chain joins TRBV19 to TRBJ1-2; D is uncertain. Germline V CDR1 and CDR2: LNHDA, SQIVND (reference sequence). There are 12 residues in the CDR3. Trimming cost V 0 bases and J 5 bases, with 4 bases left between them. The CDR3 sequence: CASSIEQYGYTF. The CDR3 nucleotides are TGTGCCAGTAGTATAGAGCAGTATGGCTACACCTTC.

This rearrangement joins TRBV11-2 to TRBJ2-3; D may be TRBD2 (7 bases). Germline V lookup: CDR1 SGHAT, CDR2 FQNNGV. The V gene lost 4 bases and the J gene lost 1 base, with 18 bases spanning the gap. CDR3 length: 17 residues. CDR3 nucleotide sequence: TGTGCCAGCAGCTCTCTCCGGGGGCTAGCGGGCACAGATACGCAGTATTTT. Protein product: CASSSLRGLAGTDTQYF.

This clone showed up just a few times. This chain links TRBV5-8 with TRBJ1-2; D is unresolved. Germline CDR1 is SGHTS and CDR2 is YDEGEE. This CDR3 comprises 14 residues. The V gene lost 4 bases and the J gene lost 0 bases, with 10 bases spanning the gap. DNA for the CDR3: TGTGCCAGCAGCCGGACTGGTACTAACTATGGCTACACCTTC. It specifies CASSRTGTNYGYTF.

The CDR3 sequence: CASSYPDELGTIYF. CDR3 bases: TGTGCCAGCAGCTACCCCGATGAGCTCGGCACCATATATTTT. The genes are TRBV11-2 and TRBJ1-3; D is uncertain. Trimming took off 4 bases at V and 9 bases at J, with 16 bases between the two ends. The CDR3 loop spans 14 amino acids. Germline V gene data show CDR1 as SGHAT and CDR2 as FQNNGV. The variable domain in full, completed from reference TRBV11-2 and TRBJ1-3, reads EAGVAQSPRYKIIEKRQSVAFWCNPISGHATLYWYQQILGQGPKLLIQFQNNGVVDDSQLPKDRFSAERLKGVDSTLKIQPAKLEDSAVYLCASSYPDELGTIYFGEGSWLTVV.

The chain combines TRBV9 with TRBJ2-3; 10 positions agree with TRBD1. V was pared by 0 bases and J by 4 bases, with 11 bases of the junction left unmatched. Germline CDR1 SGDLS, CDR2 YYNGEE. CDR3 length: 18 residues. Written as DNA, the CDR3 is TGTGCCAGCAGCGTAGGGACAGGGGGTCCTAACCCCTCAGATACGCAGTATTTT. Residues: CASSVGTGGPNPSDTQYF.

The chain joins TRBV7-9 to TRBJ2-7, with D possibly matching TRBD1 (6 bases). The V end was cut by 5 bases, the J end by 0 bases, with 11 bases between. CDR1 and CDR2 (germline): SEHNR, FQNEAQ (reference sequence). The CDR3 consists of 14 residues. The DNA of the CDR3 is TGTGCCAGCAGCCTACAGGGACCCTCCTACGAGCAGTACTTC. This codes for CASSLQGPSYEQYF.

As DNA, the CDR3 is TGCGCCAGCAGCTCGCATTACAGGGGAAACGCAGATACGCAGTATTTT. Amino acids: CASSSHYRGNADTQYF. V usage is TRBV5-1 and J usage is TRBJ2-3; 7 bases are a match to TRBD1. Germline CDR1 SGHRS, CDR2 YFSETQ. CDR3 length: 16 residues. With V trimmed by 3 bases and J by 4 bases, 11 bases remained unmatched.

The V call is TRBV6-1, the J call TRBJ2-7; D call uncertain. Trimming stripped 2 bases from V and 1 base from J, with 6 bases between. Germline V lookup: CDR1 MNHNS, CDR2 SASEGT. The CDR3 contains 13 residues. The CDR3 reads CASSESRSYEQYF. DNA of the CDR3: TGTGCCAGCAGTGAATCCAGGTCCTACGAGCAGTACTTC.

The V call is TRBV14, the J call TRBJ1-1; D gene uncertain. The CDR3 is made up of 13 amino acids. V lost 6 bases to trimming and J lost 0 bases, with 8 bases between them. The germline V gene encodes CDR1 SGHDN and CDR2 FVKESK. The CDR3 reads CASSPDLNTEAFF. CDR3 nucleotide sequence: TGTGCCAGCAGTCCCGACCTGAACACTGAAGCTTTCTTT.

The V gene is TRBV15, the J gene TRBJ2-5; D possibly corresponds to TRBD2 (7 bases). Per germline, CDR1 LNHNV and CDR2 YYDKDF (reference sequence). V lost 3 bases, J lost 5 bases, and 22 bases lay in between. The CDR3 consists of 17 residues. The CDR3 coding sequence is TGTGCCACCAGCAGCCCGTCATCGGGGGGCACGGGGGAGACCCAGTACTTC. It specifies CATSSPSSGGTGETQYF.

The chain uses TRBV25-1 and TRBJ1-4; D is perhaps TRBD1 (5 bases). V dropped 5 bases and J dropped 6 bases, with 13 bases sitting between them. This CDR3 is 14 amino acids long. Germline CDR1 reads MGHDK; CDR2 reads SYGVNS. The CDR3 protein is CASSSGTLHEKLFF. The CDR3 nucleotides read TGTGCCAGCAGTTCCGGGACCCTCCATGAAAAACTGTTTTTT.

The chain has TRBV19 and TRBJ2-7, with TRBD1 matching over 9 bases. V trimming: 5 bases; J trimming: 6 bases; junction bases outside the gene matches: 11. The length of the CDR3 is 15 residues. CDR1 is LNHDA, CDR2 SQIVND, per germline (reference sequence). The DNA for the CDR3 is TGTGCCAGTAGTCGAGGGACAGGGCCTTGGGGCGAGCAGTACTTC. Its translation: CASSRGTGPWGEQYF.

This clone was seen a single time. The J gene is TRBJ1-1, the V gene TRBV18; 11 bases map to TRBD1. After removal of 0 bases from V and 9 bases from J, the junction contained 6 bases not matched to a gene. The CDR3 has 15 amino acids. The germline V gene has CDR1 KGHSH and CDR2 LQKENI. The DNA for the CDR3 is TGTGCCAGCTCACCACCCGGACAGGGGGCTTTTCAAGCTTTCTTT. Translating it yields CASSPPGQGAFQAFF.

V is TRBV5-1 and J is TRBJ2-2; 8 bases fit TRBD2. In germline, CDR1 is SGHRS, CDR2 YFSETQ. J lost 0 bases, V lost 7 bases, and 5 bases had no gene match. The CDR3 extends over 15 amino acids. The CDR3 sequence: CASGGGSANTGELFF. CDR3 in DNA: TGCGCCAGCGGCGGGGGGTCAGCGAACACCGGGGAGCTGTTTTTT.

The chain has TRBV24-1 and TRBJ1-3, with D hard to call. Trimming stripped 3 bases from V and 0 bases from J, with 5 bases between. The germline CDR1 and CDR2 sequences are KGHDR and SFDVKD. CDR3 size: 14 residues. In DNA, the CDR3 is TGTGCCACCAGTGATCGGGACTCTGGAAACACCATATATTTT. Amino acid sequence: CATSDRDSGNTIYF.

This chain uses TRBV12-5 with TRBJ2-1; 9 nucleotides line up with TRBD1. The V gene end was trimmed by 3 bases and the J gene end by 8 bases; junction bases not matched to a gene: 5. This CDR3 contains 14 residues. The germline CDR1 and CDR2 sequences are LGHNT and FRNRAP. CDR3 in amino acids: CASGLGTGNHEQFF. The CDR3 nucleotides read TGTGCTAGTGGTTTAGGGACAGGGAACCATGAGCAGTTCTTC.

The rearrangement joins TRBV2 to TRBJ2-2; 11 bases agree with TRBD2. Looked up from germline, CDR1 is SNHLY and CDR2 is FYNNEI. Unmatched junction bases numbered 6, after V lost 5 bases and J lost 4 bases. The CDR3 spans 16 residues. CDR3 nucleotides: TGTGCCAGCAGTCCCACTAGCGGGGGCACCACCGGGGAGCTGTTTTTT. Protein product: CASSPTSGGTTGELFF.

This clone came up once. V and J are TRBV19 and TRBJ2-5, with TRBD2 matching 8 bases. The germline V gene encodes CDR1 LNHDA and CDR2 SQIVND (reference sequence). The V and J ends lost 0 bases and 1 base, in that order; junction bases with no gene match: 1. The CDR3 contains 15 residues. The CDR3 loop is CASSIEAGGQETQYF. The CDR3 nucleotides are TGTGCCAGTAGTATAGAGGCGGGGGGCCAAGAGACCCAGTACTTC.

This clone was detected only a few times. The rearrangement joins TRBV4-1 to TRBJ1-5; 9 nucleotides align to TRBD1. From germline, CDR1 is MGHRA and CDR2 YSYEKL. The CDR3 length is 15 residues. V lost 5 bases, J lost 2 bases, and 4 bases stayed unmatched. The CDR3 reads CASSWTGEGNQPQHF. The CDR3 DNA reads as TGCGCCAGCAGCTGGACAGGGGAAGGCAATCAGCCCCAGCATTTT.

This chain links TRBV10-3 with TRBJ2-1; 8 nucleotides line up with TRBD2. This CDR3 has 15 residues. CDR1 is ENHRY and CDR2 is SYGVKD in the germline V gene. The ends lost 2 bases at V and 6 bases at J; junction bases unmatched: 6. The CDR3 region has the DNA TGTGCCATCAGTGAGACCGGGACTAGTGGCAATGAGCAGTTCTTC. It yields the protein CAISETGTSGNEQFF.

This chain uses TRBV9 with TRBJ2-1; 11 bases align to TRBD2. The CDR3 sequence is 15 residues long. V was pared by 3 bases and J by 9 bases, with 8 bases of the junction left unmatched. CDR1 SGDLS and CDR2 YYNGEE come from the germline V gene. The CDR3 DNA sequence: TGTGCCAGCAGCGCGACTAGCGGGGCGGCCGGTGAGCAGTTCTTC. It yields the protein CASSATSGAAGEQFF.